Given below is one T cell receptor (beta chain) in context. The record originates from a study of blood T cell repertoires in COVID-19. Background on the study: From T cells, B-cell-depleted T cells, or PBMCs came the material, which was cDNA or gDNA.

Original handling: Scientists estimated how many nucleated cells there were by amplifying reference gene primers. Profiling relied on immunoSEQ multiplex PCR, and the TCRdb table lists in-frame clones only, not all of them. The V and J calls and clone size come from that table; D and trimming were worked out from the DNA. The sample has roughly 90,000 clones; around 84% are singletons. V was shortened by 3 bases and J by 2 bases, with 14 bases between the two germline ends. Germline values: CDR1 SGHVS, CDR2 FQNEAQ. The CDR3 has 16 residues. This receptor was identified in an elderly man with acute or convalescent COVID-19. The rearrangement links TRBV7-8 to TRBJ1-5; weak D call: TRBD1 (5 bases). What was sequenced was peripheral blood. The chain's CDR3 is CASSFGGGVGNQPQHF. CDR3 DNA sequence: TGTGCCAGCAGCTTTGGGGGAGGGGTCGGCAATCAGCCCCAGCATTTT.